This T cell receptor beta chain was found in a study of cytomegalovirus exposure and HLA in healthy donors. With respect to this clone: The antigen is undetermined.

The CDR3 sequence is 14 residues long. CDR1 is MGHRA, CDR2 YSYEKL, per germline. The V gene end was trimmed by 9 bases and the J gene end by 4 bases; junction bases not matched to a gene: 8. General observations from the study: As confirmed in vitro, a few CMV-associated chains were specific for CMV antigens.

Assay: immunoSEQ multiplex PCR; the TCRdb copy retains only in-frame clones and omits some. The sample holds roughly 300,000 clones, roughly 88% seen once. Among the 110 or so subjects of the validation cohort, separate from the roughly 730-subject first cohort, were the donors. The chain links TRBV4-1 to TRBJ1-3, with 8 bases identical to TRBD1. The sequence was obtained from a young woman in good health and CMV-seronegative. Sequences were obtained from PBMCs. The CDR3 sequence is CASKDREGGNTIYF. Here the CDR3 DNA reads TGCGCCAGTAAGGACAGGGAAGGCGGAAACACCATATATTTT.